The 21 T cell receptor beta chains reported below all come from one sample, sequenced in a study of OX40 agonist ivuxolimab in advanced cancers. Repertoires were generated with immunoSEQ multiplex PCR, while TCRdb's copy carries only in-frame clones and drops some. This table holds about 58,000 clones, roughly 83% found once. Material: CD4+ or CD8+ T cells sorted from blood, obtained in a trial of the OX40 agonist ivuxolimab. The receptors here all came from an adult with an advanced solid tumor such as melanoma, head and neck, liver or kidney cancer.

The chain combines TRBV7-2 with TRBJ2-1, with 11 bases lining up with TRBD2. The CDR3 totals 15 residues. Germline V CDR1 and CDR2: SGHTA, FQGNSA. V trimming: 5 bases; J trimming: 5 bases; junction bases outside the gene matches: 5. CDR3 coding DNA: TGTGCCAGCAGCCTTAGCGGGGGGGCCCACAATGAGCAGTTCTTC. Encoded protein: CASSLSGGAHNEQFF.

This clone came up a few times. CDR3 coding DNA: TGTGCCAGTAGTTACCGGGACGGTAATAATTCACCCCTCCACTTT. Translating it yields CASSYRDGNNSPLHF. The chain links TRBV19 to TRBJ1-6; tentative D call: TRBD1 (5 bases). V gave up 5 bases and J gave up 5 bases, with 13 bases separating them. The CDR3 has 15 residues. The germline CDR1 and CDR2 sequences are LNHDA and SQIVND (reference sequence).

The CDR3 protein is CAGGTGLETQYF. The CDR3 DNA sequence: TGTGCTGGGGGGACAGGGCTAGAGACCCAGTACTTC. The chain couples TRBV7-9 to TRBJ2-5, with 9 bases lining up with TRBD1. Germline V lookup: CDR1 SEHNR, CDR2 FQNEAQ (reference sequence). This CDR3 has 12 residues.

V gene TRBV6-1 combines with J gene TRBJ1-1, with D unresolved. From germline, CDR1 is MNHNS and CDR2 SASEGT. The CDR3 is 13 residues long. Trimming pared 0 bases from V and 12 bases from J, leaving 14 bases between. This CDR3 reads CASSEASEGTTFF. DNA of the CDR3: TGTGCCAGCAGTGAAGCCTCCGAGGGCACGACTTTCTTT.

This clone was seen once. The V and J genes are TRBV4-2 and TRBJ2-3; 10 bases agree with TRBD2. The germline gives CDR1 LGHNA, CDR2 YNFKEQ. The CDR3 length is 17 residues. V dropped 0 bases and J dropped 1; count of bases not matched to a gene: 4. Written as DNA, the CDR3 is TGTGCCAGCAGCCAAGAGGCTAGCGGGAGAGGCACAGATACGCAGTATTTT. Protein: CASSQEASGRGTDTQYF.

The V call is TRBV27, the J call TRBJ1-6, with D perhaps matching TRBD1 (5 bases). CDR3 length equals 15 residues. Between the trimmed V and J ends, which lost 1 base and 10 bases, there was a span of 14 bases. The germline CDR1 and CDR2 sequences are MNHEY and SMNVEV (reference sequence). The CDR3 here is CASSLYGTGESPLHF. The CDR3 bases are TGTGCCAGCAGTTTATACGGGACGGGAGAATCACCCCTCCACTTT.

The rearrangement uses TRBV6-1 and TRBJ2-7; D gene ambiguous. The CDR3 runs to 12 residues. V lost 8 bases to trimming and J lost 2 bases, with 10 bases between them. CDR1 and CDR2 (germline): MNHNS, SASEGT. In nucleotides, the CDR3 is TGTGCCAGCCGAGCGCCGGCCTACGAGCAGTACTTC. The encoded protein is CASRAPAYEQYF.

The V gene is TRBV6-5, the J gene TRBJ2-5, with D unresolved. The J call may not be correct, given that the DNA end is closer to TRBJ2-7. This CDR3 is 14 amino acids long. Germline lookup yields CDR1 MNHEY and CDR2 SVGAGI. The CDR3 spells CASSYSYNPYEQYF. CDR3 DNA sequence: TGTGCCAGCAGTTACTCTTACAATCCCTACGAGCAGTACTTC.

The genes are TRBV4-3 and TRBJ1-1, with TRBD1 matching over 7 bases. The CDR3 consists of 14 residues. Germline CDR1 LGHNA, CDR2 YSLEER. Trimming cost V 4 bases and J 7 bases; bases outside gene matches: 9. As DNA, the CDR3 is TGCGCCAGCAGCCCCCTGACAGGGCATTATGAAGCTTTCTTT. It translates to CASSPLTGHYEAFF.

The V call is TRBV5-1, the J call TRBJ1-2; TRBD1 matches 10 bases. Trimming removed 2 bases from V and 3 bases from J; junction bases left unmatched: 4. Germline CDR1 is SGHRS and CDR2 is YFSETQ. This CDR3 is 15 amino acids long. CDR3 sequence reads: CASSLEGQGDYGYTF. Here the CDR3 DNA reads TGCGCCAGCAGCTTAGAAGGACAGGGGGACTATGGCTACACCTTC.

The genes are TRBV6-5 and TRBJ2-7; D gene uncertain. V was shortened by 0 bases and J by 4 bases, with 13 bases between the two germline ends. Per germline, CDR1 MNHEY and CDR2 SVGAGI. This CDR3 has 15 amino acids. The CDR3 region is CASSYSPGKKYEQYF. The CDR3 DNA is TGTGCCAGCAGTTACTCACCTGGAAAAAAGTACGAGCAGTACTTC.

The chain's CDR3 is CASSPGQGENTIYF. In nucleotides, the CDR3 is TGCGCCAGCAGCCCTGGACAGGGGGAAAACACCATATATTTT. This chain links TRBV5-1 with TRBJ1-3; TRBD1 matches 10 bases. With V trimmed by 4 bases and J by 6 bases, 4 bases remained unmatched. CDR1 SGHRS and CDR2 YFSETQ come from the germline V gene. CDR3 length: 14 amino acids.

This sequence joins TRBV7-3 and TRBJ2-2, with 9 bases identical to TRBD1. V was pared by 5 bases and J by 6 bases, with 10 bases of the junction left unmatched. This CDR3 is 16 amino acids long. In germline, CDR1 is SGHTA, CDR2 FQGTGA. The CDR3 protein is CASSPGQGPYAGELFF. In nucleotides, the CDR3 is TGTGCCAGCAGCCCCGGACAGGGGCCGTATGCCGGGGAGCTGTTTTTT.

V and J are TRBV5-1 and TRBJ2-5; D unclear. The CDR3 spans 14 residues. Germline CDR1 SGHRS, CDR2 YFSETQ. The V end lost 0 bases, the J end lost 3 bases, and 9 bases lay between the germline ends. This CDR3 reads CASSLAGSEETQYF. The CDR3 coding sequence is TGCGCCAGCAGCTTGGCAGGAAGTGAAGAGACCCAGTACTTC.

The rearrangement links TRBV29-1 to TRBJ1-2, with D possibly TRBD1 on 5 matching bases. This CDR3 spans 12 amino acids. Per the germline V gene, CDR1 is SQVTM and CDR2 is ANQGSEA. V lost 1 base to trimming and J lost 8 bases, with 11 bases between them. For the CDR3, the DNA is TGCAGCGTTGAAGTGGAAGGGGAGGGCTACACCTTC. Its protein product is CSVEVEGEGYTF.

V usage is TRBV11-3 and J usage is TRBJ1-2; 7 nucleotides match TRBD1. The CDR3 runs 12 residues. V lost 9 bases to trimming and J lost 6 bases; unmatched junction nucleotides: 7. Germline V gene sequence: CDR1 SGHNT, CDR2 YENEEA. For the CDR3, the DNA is TGTGCCAGTGCGAGGGGGCAAGATGGCTACACCTTC. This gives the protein CASARGQDGYTF.

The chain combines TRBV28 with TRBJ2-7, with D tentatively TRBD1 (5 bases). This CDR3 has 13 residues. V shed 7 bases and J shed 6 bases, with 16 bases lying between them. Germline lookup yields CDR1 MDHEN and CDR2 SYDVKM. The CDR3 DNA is TGTGCCAGCAAAACGACAGTACTTAGCGAGCAGTACTTC. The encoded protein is CASKTTVLSEQYF.

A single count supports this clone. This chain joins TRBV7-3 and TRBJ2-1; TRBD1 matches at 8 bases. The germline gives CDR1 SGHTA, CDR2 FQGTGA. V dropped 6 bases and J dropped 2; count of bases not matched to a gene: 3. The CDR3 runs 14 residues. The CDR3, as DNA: TGTGCCAGCAGTCCACAGGGGGCCTACAATGAGCAGTTCTTC. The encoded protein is CASSPQGAYNEQFF.

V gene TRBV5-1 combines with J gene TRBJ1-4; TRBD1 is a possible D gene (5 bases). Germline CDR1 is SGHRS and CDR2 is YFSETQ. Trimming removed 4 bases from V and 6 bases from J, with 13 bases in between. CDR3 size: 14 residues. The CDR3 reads CASSIRGLDEKLFF. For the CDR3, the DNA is TGCGCCAGCAGCATCCGGGGCCTGGATGAAAAACTGTTTTTT.

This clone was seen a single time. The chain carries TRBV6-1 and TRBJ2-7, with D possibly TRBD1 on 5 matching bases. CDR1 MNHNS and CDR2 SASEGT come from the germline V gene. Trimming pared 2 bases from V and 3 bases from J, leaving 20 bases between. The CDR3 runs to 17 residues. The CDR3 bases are TGTGCCAGCAGTGAATGGGGCTCGGGCCACTTGGGCTACGAGCAGTACTTC. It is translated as CASSEWGSGHLGYEQYF.

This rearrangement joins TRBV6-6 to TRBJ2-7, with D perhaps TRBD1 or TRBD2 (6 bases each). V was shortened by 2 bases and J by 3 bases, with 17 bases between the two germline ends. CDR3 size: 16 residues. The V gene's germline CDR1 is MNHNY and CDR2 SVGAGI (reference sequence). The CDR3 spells CASSYGFGRGRYEQYF. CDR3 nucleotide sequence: TGTGCCAGCAGTTACGGCTTCGGACGGGGGCGCTACGAGCAGTACTTC.